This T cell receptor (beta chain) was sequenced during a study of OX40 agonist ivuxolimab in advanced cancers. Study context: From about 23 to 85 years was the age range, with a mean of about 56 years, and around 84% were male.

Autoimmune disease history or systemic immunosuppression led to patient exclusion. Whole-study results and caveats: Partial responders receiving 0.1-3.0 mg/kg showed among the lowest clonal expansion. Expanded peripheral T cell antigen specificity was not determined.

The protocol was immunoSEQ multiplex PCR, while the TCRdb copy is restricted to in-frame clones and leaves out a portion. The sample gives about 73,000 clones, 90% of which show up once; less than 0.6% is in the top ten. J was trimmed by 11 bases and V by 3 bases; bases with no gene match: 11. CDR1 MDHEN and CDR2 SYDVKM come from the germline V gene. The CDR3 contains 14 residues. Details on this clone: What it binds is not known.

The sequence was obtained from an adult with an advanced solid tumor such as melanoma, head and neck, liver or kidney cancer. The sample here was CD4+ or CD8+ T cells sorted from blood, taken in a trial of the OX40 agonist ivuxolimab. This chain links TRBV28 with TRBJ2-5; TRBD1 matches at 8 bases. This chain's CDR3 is CASSLGGQVSQQYF. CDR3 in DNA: TGTGCCAGCAGTTTGGGGGGACAGGTCTCTCAGCAGTACTTC.